This T cell receptor (beta chain) emerged from a study of shared clonotypes between healthy human individuals. For the study at large: Per donor, CD8 memory used one plate, CD8 naive used two, CD4 memory used three and CD4 naive used three.

CDR3 length equals 12 residues. The ends were cut back, 3 bases at V and 3 bases at J, with 4 bases in the middle. Sequencing was performed with immunoSEQ multiplex PCR; in TCRdb, only in-frame clones are kept and a portion is missing. The sample includes 730,000 or so clones, less than 80% seen only once; the top ten take roughly 1.8%. Participating donors were healthy, HIV-negative adults free of recent acute infections or vaccinations. The sample taken for sequencing was memory CD4+ T cells sorted from blood. Subset given: CD45RA-negative fraction. The gene calls are TRBV23-1 and TRBJ2-3; D gene uncertain. TRBV23-1 is annotated as an ORF whose role is uncertain. This TCR was sampled from a woman younger than 45 in good health. In DNA form, the CDR3 reads TGCGCCAGCAGTCAGAATACAGATACGCAGTATTTT. Residues: CASSQNTDTQYF.